The 6 T cell receptor beta chains below were found in one sample sequenced in a study of CD8 T cells in Susac syndrome. RNA totalling roughly 0.45 to 1 ug underwent reverse transcription with random hexamers. TCRdb fed the immunoSEQ multiplex PCR reads into MiXCR, producing one record per CDR3 protein. Here the sample spans 150,000 to 200,000 distinct CDR3 sequences, 85% to 95% being singletons. The sequencing sample was made of CD8+ T cells from PBMCs. Receptors were obtained from a human donor with multiple sclerosis.

V gene TRBV27 combines with J gene TRBJ2-5; TRBD1 might be the D (6 bases). V gave up 4 bases and J gave up 5 bases, with 20 bases separating them. The CDR3 loop spans 16 amino acids. CDR1 is MNHEY, CDR2 SMNVEV, per germline (reference sequence). The CDR3 DNA reads TGTGCCAGCAGTTCCTCCTCAGGGGATGTCCAGGAGACCCAGTACTTC. This sequence encodes CASSSSSGDVQETQYF.

This clonotype was seen just once. CDR3 sequence (DNA): TGTGCCAGTAGTATCACGGACAGGGCAGTTCTCGAGTACAATGAGCAGTTCTTC. Amino acids: CASSITDRAVLEYNEQFF. The chain joins TRBV19 to TRBJ2-1; 8 bases align to TRBD1. The CDR3 is 18 residues long. CDR1 and CDR2 (germline): LNHDA, SQIVND (reference sequence). J gave up 4 bases and V 3 bases, and 14 bases lay outside the gene matches.

The J gene is TRBJ1-6, the V gene TRBV9; tentatively, D is TRBD1 (6 bases). Trimming removed 4 bases at V and 9 bases at J, with 14 bases between. CDR1 and CDR2 from the germline V gene are SGDLS and YYNGEE. CDR3 length equals 14 residues. The CDR3 reads CASSLQGDGSPLHF. CDR3 bases: TGTGCCAGCAGCCTACAGGGTGATGGTTCACCCCTCCACTTT.

The CDR3 protein is CASIKTGHPYMNTEAFF. DNA of the CDR3: TGTGCCAGCATCAAGACGGGACACCCATACATGAACACTGAAGCTTTCTTT. The rearrangement uses TRBV2 and TRBJ1-1; perhaps TRBD1 as D (6 bases). There are 17 residues in the CDR3. Trimming removed 7 bases from V and 0 bases from J, with 21 bases in between. Germline lookup yields CDR1 SNHLY and CDR2 FYNNEI.

CDR3 bases: TGTGCCAGTAGTACCCGACAAGACAATGAGCAGTTCTTC. Its translation is CASSTRQDNEQFF. This sequence joins TRBV19 and TRBJ2-1; D not certain. Between the trimmed V and J ends, which lost 4 bases and 5 bases, there was a span of 9 bases. Germline values: CDR1 LNHDA, CDR2 SQIVND (reference sequence). The CDR3 loop spans 13 amino acids.

The chain links TRBV2 to TRBJ2-4; tentative D call: TRBD2 (5 bases). CDR1 is SNHLY and CDR2 is FYNNEI in the germline V gene. This CDR3 spans 15 amino acids. V dropped 1 base and J dropped 0 bases, with 7 bases sitting between them. CDR3 nucleotide sequence: TGTGCCAGCAGTGAAGGAGCGGTAGCCAAAAACATTCAGTACTTC. Its protein is CASSEGAVAKNIQYF.